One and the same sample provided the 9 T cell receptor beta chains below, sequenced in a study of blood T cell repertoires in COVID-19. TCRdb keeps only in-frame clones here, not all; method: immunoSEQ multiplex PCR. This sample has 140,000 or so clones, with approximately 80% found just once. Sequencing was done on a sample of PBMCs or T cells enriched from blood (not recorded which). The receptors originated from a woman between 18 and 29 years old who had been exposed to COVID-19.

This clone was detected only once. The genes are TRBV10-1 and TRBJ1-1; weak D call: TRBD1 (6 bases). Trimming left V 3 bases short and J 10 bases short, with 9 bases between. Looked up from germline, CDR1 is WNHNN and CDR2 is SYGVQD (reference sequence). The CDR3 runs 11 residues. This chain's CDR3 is CASSDGRGAFF. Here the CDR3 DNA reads TGCGCCAGCAGTGATGGCAGGGGAGCTTTCTTT.

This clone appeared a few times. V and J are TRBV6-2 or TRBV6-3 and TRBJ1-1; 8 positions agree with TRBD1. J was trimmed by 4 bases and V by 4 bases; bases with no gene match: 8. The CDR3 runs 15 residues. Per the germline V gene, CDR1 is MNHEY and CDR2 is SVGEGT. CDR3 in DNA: TGTGCCAGCAGTTCCCCGACAGGGGTAGCCACTGAAGCTTTCTTT. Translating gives CASSSPTGVATEAFF.

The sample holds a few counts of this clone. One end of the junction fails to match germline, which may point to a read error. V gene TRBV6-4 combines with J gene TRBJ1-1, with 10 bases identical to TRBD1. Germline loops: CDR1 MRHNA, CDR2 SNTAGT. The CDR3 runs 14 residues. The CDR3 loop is CASSPGQGNAEAFF. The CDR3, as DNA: TGTGCCAGCAGTCCGGGACAGGGGAACGCTGAAGCTTTCTTT.

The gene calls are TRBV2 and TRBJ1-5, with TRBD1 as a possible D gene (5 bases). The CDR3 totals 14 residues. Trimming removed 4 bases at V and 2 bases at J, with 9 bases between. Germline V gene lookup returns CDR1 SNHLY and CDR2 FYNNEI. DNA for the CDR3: TGTGCCAGCAGTGTGGGAGGGGGCAATCAGCCCCAGCATTTT. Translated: CASSVGGGNQPQHF.

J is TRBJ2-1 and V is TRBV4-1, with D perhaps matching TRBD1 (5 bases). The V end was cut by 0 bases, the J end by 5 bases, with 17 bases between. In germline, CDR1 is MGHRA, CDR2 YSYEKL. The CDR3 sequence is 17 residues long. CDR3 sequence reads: CASSQEGHRDVDNEQFF. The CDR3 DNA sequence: TGCGCCAGCAGCCAAGAGGGGCATCGAGACGTAGACAATGAGCAGTTCTTC.

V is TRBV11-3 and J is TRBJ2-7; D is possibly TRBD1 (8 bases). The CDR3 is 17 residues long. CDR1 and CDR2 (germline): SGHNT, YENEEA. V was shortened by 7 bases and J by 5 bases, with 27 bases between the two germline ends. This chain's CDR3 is CASNTIVGRTGNDEQYF. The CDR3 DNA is TGTGCCAGCAACACAATAGTCGGGAGGACAGGGAACGACGAGCAGTACTTC. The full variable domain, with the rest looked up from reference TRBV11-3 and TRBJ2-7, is EAGVVQSPRYKIIEKKQPVAFWCNPISGHNTLYWYLQNLGQGPELLIRYENEEAVDDSQLPKDRFSAERLKGVDSTLKIQPAELGDSAVYLCASNTIVGRTGNDEQYFGPGTRLTVT.

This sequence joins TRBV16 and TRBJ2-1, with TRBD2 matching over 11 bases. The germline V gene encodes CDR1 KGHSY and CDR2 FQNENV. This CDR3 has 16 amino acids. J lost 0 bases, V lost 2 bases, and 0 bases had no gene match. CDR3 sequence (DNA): TGTGCCAGCAGCCAAACTAGCGGGAGCTCCTACAATGAGCAGTTCTTC. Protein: CASSQTSGSSYNEQFF.

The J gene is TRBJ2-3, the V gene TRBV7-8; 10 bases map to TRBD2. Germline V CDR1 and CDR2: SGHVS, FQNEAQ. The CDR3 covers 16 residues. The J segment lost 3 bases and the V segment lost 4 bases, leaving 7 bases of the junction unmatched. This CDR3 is CASSSWTSGRTDTQYF. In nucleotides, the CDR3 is TGTGCCAGCAGCTCCTGGACTAGCGGAAGGACAGATACGCAGTATTTT.

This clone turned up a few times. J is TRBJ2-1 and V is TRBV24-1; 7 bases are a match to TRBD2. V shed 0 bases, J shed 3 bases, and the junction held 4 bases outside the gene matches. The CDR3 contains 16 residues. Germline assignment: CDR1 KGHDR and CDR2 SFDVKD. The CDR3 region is CATSDLIGGSYNEQFF. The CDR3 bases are TGTGCCACCAGTGATTTGATAGGCGGGAGCTACAATGAGCAGTTCTTC.